The T cell receptor (beta chain) under discussion was sequenced for a study of high-grade serous ovarian cancer treatment subgroups. Looking at the study overall: Each sample yielded on average roughly 8,200 unique TCR beta rearrangements from approximately 13,000 reads. Study-level findings and limits: Without spatial data, bulk sequencing limits insight into HGSC tumor diversity. TCR clonal relatedness correlated positively with neoantigen level. Repertoire similarity ranged roughly 0.11 to 0.8 between tumors of one patient.

Here immunoSEQ multiplex PCR was the method, and the copy in TCRdb shows in-frame clones only, minus some. The repertoire holds approximately 6,200 clones, with more than 70% as singletons. This CDR3 contains 15 residues. The trim removed 4 bases at V and 6 bases at J, leaving 10 bases unmatched. Germline CDR1 and CDR2: MNHEY and SMNVEV (reference sequence). About this clone: The antigen remains unidentified.

Tumor tissue was taken before any definitive surgery or chemotherapy was given. The V call is TRBV27, the J call TRBJ1-1; 8 bases match TRBD1. This sequence was found in a human donor with high-grade serous ovarian cancer. The sample consisted of tumor tissue. The CDR3 sequence is CASSSDRERGAEAFF. The CDR3 DNA follows: TGTGCCAGCAGTTCGGACAGGGAAAGGGGCGCTGAAGCTTTCTTT.